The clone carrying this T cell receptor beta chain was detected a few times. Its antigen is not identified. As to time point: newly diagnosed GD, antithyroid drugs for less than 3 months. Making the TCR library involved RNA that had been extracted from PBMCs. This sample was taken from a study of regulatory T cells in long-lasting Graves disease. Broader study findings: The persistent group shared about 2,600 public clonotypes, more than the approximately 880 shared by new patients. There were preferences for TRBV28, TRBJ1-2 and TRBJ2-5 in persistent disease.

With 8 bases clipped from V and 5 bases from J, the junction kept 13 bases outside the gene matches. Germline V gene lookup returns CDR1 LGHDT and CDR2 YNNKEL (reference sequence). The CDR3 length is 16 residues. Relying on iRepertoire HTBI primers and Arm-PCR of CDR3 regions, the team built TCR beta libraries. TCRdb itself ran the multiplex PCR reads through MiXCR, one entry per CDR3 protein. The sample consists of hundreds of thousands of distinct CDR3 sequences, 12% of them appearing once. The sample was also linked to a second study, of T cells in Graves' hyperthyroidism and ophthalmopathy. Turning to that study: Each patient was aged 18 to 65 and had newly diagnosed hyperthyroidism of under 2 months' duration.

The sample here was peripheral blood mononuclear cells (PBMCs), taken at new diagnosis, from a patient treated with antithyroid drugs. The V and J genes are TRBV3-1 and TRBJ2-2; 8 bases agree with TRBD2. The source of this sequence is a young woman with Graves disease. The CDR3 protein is CASGARLAGGTGELFF. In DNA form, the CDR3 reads TGTGCCAGCGGGGCTCGGCTAGCGGGTGGAACCGGGGAGCTGTTTTTT.